The sequence of this T cell receptor beta chain was determined in a study of T cell clonotyping in hematopoietic cell transplantation. TCRdb's table, derived via immunoSEQ multiplex PCR, lists solely in-frame clones and lacks some. The sample carries about 45,000 clones, less than 95% recorded once. V was clipped by 4 bases and J by 1 base, with 7 bases between them. The CDR3 is 13 residues long. Germline lookup yields CDR1 SGHTA and CDR2 FQGTGA. A remark on this clone: Its antigen is unknown.

Study results and limitations: Recipient TCR diversity dropped after transplant; expanded clonotypes rose from day 30 to 180. At the given depth, recipient repertoires were over 95% de novo clonotypes. Higher Inverse Simpson Index values in graft donor and pretransplant recipient predicted broader posttransplant TCR diversity.

The receptor's source is a woman aged 45-65 years in good health. Some clones in this sample may be carry-over from other donors' samples. The rearrangement links TRBV7-3 to TRBJ1-1; no reliable D call. The material sequenced was peripheral blood mononuclear cells. Written as DNA, the CDR3 is TGTGCCAGCAGCTCCACAGAGAACACTGAAGCTTTCTTT. It encodes CASSSTENTEAFF. Full variable domain (missing parts from reference TRBV7-3 and TRBJ1-1): GAGVSQTPSNKVTEKGKYVELRCDPISGHTALYWYRQSLGQGPEFLIYFQGTGAADDSGLPNDRFFAVRPEGSVSTLKIQRTERGDSAVYLCASSSTENTEAFFGQGTRLTVV.